This T cell receptor (beta chain) stems from a study of blood T cell repertoires in COVID-19. As for the study in general: Acute-phase and convalescent COVID-19 samples originated in the United States, Italy and Spain. Sources were T cells, B-cell-depleted T cells, or PBMCs; the material itself was cDNA or gDNA.

The germline V gene has CDR1 LNHDA and CDR2 SQIVND (reference sequence). V dropped 6 bases and J dropped 7 bases, with 9 bases sitting between them. The CDR3 consists of 12 residues. In the original analysis: Estimation of nucleated cell counts was performed using reference gene primer amplification. Clones were sequenced by immunoSEQ multiplex PCR, and TCRdb holds only the in-frame ones, with some missing. The V and J calls and clone size were taken over from that table, and D and trimming were inferred from the DNA. The sample includes about 120,000 clones, roughly 75% of them seen just once. The V and J genes are TRBV19 and TRBJ1-4; D gene unclear. This TCR derives from a man aged 55 to 70 with active or convalescent COVID-19. The sample comprised peripheral blood. CDR3 sequence: CASRAKSEKLFF. As DNA, the CDR3 is TGTGCCAGTAGGGCCAAGTCTGAAAAACTGTTTTTT.